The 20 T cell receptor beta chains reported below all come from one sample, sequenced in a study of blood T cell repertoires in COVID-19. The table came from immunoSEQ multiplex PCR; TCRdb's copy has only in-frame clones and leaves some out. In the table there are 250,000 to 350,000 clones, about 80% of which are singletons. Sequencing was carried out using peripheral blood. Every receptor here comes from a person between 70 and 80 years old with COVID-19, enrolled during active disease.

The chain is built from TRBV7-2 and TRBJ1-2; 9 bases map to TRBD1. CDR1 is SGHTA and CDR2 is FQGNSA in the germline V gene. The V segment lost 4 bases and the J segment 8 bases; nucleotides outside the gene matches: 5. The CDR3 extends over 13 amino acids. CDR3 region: CASSSQGAGGYTF. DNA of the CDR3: TGTGCCAGCAGCTCACAGGGGGCAGGGGGCTACACCTTC.

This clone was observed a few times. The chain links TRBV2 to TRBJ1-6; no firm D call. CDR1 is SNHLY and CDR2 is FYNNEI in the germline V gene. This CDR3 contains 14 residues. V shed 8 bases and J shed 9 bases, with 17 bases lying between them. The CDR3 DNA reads TGTGCCAGCGGCCAGCCTCGAGCGGGTTCACCCCTCCACTTT. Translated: CASGQPRAGSPLHF.

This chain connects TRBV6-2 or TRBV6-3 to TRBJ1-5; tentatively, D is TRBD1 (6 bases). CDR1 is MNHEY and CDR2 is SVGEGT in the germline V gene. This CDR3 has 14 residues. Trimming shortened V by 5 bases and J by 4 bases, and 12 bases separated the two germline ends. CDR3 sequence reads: CASSRTATNQPQHF. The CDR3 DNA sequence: TGTGCCAGCAGTCGGACAGCGACTAATCAGCCCCAGCATTTT.

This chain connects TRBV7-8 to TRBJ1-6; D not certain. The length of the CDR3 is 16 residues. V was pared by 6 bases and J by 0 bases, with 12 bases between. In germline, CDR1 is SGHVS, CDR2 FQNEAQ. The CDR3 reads CASRPYLSSYNSPLHF. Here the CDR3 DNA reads TGTGCCAGCAGGCCCTATCTTAGCTCCTATAATTCACCCCTCCACTTT.

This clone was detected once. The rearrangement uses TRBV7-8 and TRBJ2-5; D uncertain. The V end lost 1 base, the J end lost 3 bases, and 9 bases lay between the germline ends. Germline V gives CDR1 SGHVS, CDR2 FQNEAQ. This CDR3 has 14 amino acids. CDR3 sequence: CASSLGVHKETQYF. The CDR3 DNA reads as TGTGCCAGCAGCTTAGGCGTCCATAAAGAGACCCAGTACTTC.

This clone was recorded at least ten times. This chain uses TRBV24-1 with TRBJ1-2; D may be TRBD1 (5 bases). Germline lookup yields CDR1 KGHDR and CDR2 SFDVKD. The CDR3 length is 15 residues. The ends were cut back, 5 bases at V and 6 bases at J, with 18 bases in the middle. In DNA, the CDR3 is TGTGCCACCAGTGTACCAGGACGACTAGGGGATGGCTACACCTTC. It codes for CATSVPGRLGDGYTF.

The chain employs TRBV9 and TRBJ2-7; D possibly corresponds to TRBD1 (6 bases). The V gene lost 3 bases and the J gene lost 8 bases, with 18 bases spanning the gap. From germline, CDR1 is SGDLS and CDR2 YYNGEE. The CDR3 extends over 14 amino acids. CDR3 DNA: TGTGCCAGCAGCGCCACGACTATACAGGGCCAGCAGTACTTC. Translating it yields CASSATTIQGQQYF.

The CDR3 DNA follows: TGCGCCAGCAGCCCCCTGGTGGGGACAGGGTGGCTGTTTTTT. Encoded protein: CASSPLVGTGWLFF. The chain joins TRBV5-1 to TRBJ1-4, with 9 bases matching TRBD1. J was trimmed by 14 bases and V by 4 bases; bases with no gene match: 12. CDR3 size: 14 residues. Germline CDR1 reads SGHRS; CDR2 reads YFSETQ.

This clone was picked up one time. The CDR3 DNA sequence: TGCGCCAGCAGCTTCCTTGCGCTGCCAGATACGCAGTATTTT. Translating gives CASSFLALPDTQYF. The V and J genes are TRBV5-1 and TRBJ2-3; D not certain. V was shortened by 2 bases and J by 4 bases, with 11 bases between the two germline ends. The CDR3 runs 14 residues. Germline CDR1 reads SGHRS; CDR2 reads YFSETQ. Using reference TRBV5-1 and TRBJ2-3 for the parts outside the CDR3, the full variable domain is KAGVTQTPRYLIKTRGQQVTLSCSPISGHRSVSWYQQTPGQGLQFLFEYFSETQRNKGNFPGRFSGRQFSNSRSEMNVSTLELGDSALYLCASSFLALPDTQYFGPGTRLTVL.

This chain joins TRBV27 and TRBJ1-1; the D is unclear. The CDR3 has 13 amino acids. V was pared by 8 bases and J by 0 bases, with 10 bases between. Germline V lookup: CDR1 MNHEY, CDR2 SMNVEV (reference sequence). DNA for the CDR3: TGTGCCAGCTCCCTCGAGGTGAACACTGAAGCTTTCTTT. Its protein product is CASSLEVNTEAFF.

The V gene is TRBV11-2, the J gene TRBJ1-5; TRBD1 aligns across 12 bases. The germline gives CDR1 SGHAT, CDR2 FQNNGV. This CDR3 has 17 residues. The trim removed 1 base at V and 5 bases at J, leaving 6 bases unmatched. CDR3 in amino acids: CASSLGDRGLSDQPQHF. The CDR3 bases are TGTGCCAGCAGCTTAGGGGACAGGGGGCTTTCTGATCAGCCCCAGCATTTT.

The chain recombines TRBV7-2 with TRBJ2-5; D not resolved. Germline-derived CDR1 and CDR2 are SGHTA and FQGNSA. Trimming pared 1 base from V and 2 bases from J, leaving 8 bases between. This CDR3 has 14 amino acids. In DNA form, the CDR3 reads TGTGCCAGCAGCTTAGGGGCCAGTCAAGAGACCCAGTACTTC. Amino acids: CASSLGASQETQYF.

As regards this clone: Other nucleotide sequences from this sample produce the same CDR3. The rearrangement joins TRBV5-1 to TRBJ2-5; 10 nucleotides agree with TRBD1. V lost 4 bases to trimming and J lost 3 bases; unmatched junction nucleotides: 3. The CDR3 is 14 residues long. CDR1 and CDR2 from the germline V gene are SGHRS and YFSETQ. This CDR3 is CASSRTGGEETQYF. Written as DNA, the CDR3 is TGCGCCAGCAGCAGGACAGGGGGAGAAGAGACCCAGTACTTC.

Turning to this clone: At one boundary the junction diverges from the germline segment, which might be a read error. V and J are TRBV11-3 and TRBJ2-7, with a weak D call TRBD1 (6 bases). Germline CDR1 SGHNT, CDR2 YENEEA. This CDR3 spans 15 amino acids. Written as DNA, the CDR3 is TGTGCCAGCAGCCTAGAGGGGGACATAGGATACGAGCAGTACTTC. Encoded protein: CASSLEGDIGYEQYF.

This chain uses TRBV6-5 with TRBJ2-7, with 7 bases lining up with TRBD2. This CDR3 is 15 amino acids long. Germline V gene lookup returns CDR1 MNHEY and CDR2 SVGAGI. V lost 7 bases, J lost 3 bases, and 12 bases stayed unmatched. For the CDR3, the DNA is TGTGCCAGCATACGAGCGGGGCGTTTCGACTACGAGCAGTACTTC. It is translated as CASIRAGRFDYEQYF.

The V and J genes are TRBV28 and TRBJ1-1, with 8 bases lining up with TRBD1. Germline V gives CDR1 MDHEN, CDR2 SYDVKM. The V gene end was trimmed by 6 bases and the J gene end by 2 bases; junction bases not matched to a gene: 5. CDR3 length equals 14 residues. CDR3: CASRLDRENTEAFF. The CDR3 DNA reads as TGTGCCAGCAGGCTGGACAGGGAAAACACTGAAGCTTTCTTT.

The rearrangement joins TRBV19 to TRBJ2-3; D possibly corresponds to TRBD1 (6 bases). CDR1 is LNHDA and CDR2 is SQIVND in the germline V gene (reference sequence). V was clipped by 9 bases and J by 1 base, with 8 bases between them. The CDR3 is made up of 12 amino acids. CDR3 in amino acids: CASAGGTDTQYF. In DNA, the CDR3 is TGTGCCAGCGCAGGGGGCACAGATACGCAGTATTTT.

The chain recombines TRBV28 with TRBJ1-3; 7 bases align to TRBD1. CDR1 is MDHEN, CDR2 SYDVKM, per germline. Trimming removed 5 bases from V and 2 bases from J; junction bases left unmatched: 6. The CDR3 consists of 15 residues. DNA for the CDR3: TGTGCCAGCAGTCCCGGGGACAGCCCTGGAAACACCATATATTTT. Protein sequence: CASSPGDSPGNTIYF.

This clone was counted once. The CDR3 sequence: CASRNTGLGAPLHF. For the CDR3, the DNA is TGTGCCAGCAGAAACACAGGGTTAGGGGCACCCCTCCACTTT. The rearrangement uses TRBV28 and TRBJ1-6, with TRBD1 as a possible D gene (6 bases). The CDR3 contains 14 residues. The V end was cut by 6 bases, the J end by 11 bases, with 17 bases between. The germline CDR1 and CDR2 sequences are MDHEN and SYDVKM.

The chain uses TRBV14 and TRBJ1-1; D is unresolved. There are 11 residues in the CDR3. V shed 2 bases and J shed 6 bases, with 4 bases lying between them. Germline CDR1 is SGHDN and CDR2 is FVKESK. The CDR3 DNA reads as TGTGCCAGCAGCCAATCTCCTGAAGCTTTCTTT. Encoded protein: CASSQSPEAFF.